This T cell receptor beta chain is from a study of CD8 T cells in Susac syndrome. After extraction with the RNeasy kit, roughly 0.5 to 1 ug of the RNA was reverse transcribed using random hexamers. Each CDR3 protein is one row after TCRdb ran MiXCR on the immunoSEQ multiplex PCR reads. There are around 200,000 distinct CDR3 sequences in the sample; 90% to 97% occur only once, and approximately 0.1% lies in the top ten. This clonotype was found once. The CDR3 is made up of 13 amino acids. Trimming stripped 2 bases from V and 9 bases from J, with 12 bases between. Germline V gene lookup returns CDR1 SGHDT and CDR2 YYEEEE. TCR beta from blood CD8+ and CD4+ T cells was sequenced.

This chain joins TRBV5-6 and TRBJ2-1, with a weak D call TRBD1 (5 bases). The sequencing sample was made of CD4+ T cells from PBMCs. This receptor was taken from a human donor with Susac syndrome. Here the CDR3 reads CASSLQVTREQFF. The DNA for the CDR3 is TGTGCCAGCAGCTTACAGGTCACCCGTGAGCAGTTCTTC.